This T cell receptor (beta chain) is drawn from a study of response to subunit inactivated influenza vaccine. The CDR3 totals 14 residues. Germline V gene data show CDR1 as DFQATT and CDR2 as SNEGSKA (reference sequence). V was clipped by 5 bases and J by 1 base, with 14 bases between them. Points on this clonotype: Its specificity is unknown.

Study-level points and caveats: A suggestion made by the authors is that each seasonal influenza vaccination recruits few new T cells.

TCRdb reprocessed the RT-PCR reads via MiXCR and lists one record per CDR3 protein. This table holds 500,000 to 600,000 distinct CDR3 sequences, under 15% found once. This clonotype was obtained from a man over 45 who received an inactivated influenza vaccine. The gene calls are TRBV20-1 and TRBJ1-2; possibly TRBD1 for D (5 bases). The sample here was PBMCs from blood, taken 40 to 50 days after vaccination. The CDR3 nucleotides are TGCAGTGCTTCAAAGGGACGCTATAACTATGGCTACACCTTC. Translating gives CSASKGRYNYGYTF.